This entry lists 17 T cell receptor beta chains sequenced from one sample in a study of T cell responses to AZD1222 COVID-19 vaccine. Profiling relied on immunoSEQ multiplex PCR, and the TCRdb table lists in-frame clones only, not all of them. The sample contains fewer than 120,000 clones, about nine tenths of which appear only once. The material was peripheral blood, obtained on day 0 of AZD1222 vaccination. These receptors all stem from an adult in good health.

The J gene is TRBJ2-5, the V gene TRBV7-6, with TRBD1 identical over 8 bases. The CDR3 spans 13 residues. V shed 5 bases and J 4 bases; nucleotides not matched to a gene: 3. Germline CDR1 is SGHVS and CDR2 is FNYEAQ. CDR3 DNA: TGTGCCAGCAGCCGCGACAGGGGAGAGACCCAGTACTTC. This codes for CASSRDRGETQYF. The full variable domain, rest sourced from reference TRBV7-6 and TRBJ2-5, is GAGVSQSPRYKVTKRGQDVALRCDPISGHVSLYWYRQALGQGPEFLTYFNYEAQQDKSGLPNDRFSAERPEGSISTLTIQRTEQRDSAMYRCASSRDRGETQYFGPGTRLLVL.

The chain employs TRBV7-9 and TRBJ2-3; TRBD2 is a possible D gene (6 bases). The V and J ends lost 2 bases and 2 bases respectively, with 17 bases between them. Germline assignment: CDR1 SEHNR and CDR2 FQNEAQ (reference sequence). The CDR3 is 17 residues long. CDR3 sequence reads: CASSLPTGAGNTDTQYF. The CDR3, as DNA: TGTGCCAGCAGCTTACCCACTGGGGCGGGGAACACAGATACGCAGTATTTT.

V gene TRBV11-3 combines with J gene TRBJ2-5, with D perhaps matching TRBD1 (5 bases). CDR3 length: 16 residues. The V end was cut by 4 bases, the J end by 5 bases, with 20 bases between. Per the germline V gene, CDR1 is SGHNT and CDR2 is YENEEA. The CDR3 DNA reads as TGTGCCAGCAGCTCCCCCGGCGGTCAGGGTCCGGAGACCCAGTACTTC. Protein product: CASSSPGGQGPETQYF.

The chain joins TRBV5-8 to TRBJ1-5; D uncertain. Trimming removed 2 bases at V and 3 bases at J, with 15 bases between. This CDR3 is built from 16 residues. Looked up from germline, CDR1 is SGHTS and CDR2 is YDEGEE. CDR3 region: CASSFSPGFANQPQHF. CDR3 nucleotide sequence: TGTGCCAGCAGCTTTAGCCCCGGGTTCGCCAATCAGCCCCAGCATTTT.

The J gene is TRBJ2-2, the V gene TRBV6-2 or TRBV6-3; D uncertain. Germline CDR1 is MNHEY and CDR2 is SVGEGT. CDR3 length equals 13 residues. The V gene lost 2 bases and the J gene lost 3 bases, with 4 bases spanning the gap. CDR3 coding DNA: TGTGCCAGCAGTTACGATTACACCGGGGAGCTGTTTTTT. The encoded protein is CASSYDYTGELFF.

The gene calls are TRBV7-8 and TRBJ1-5; possibly TRBD1 for D (6 bases). V lost 5 bases, J lost 5 bases, and 13 bases lay in between. Germline assignment: CDR1 SGHVS and CDR2 FQNEAQ. The CDR3 runs 14 residues. In DNA form, the CDR3 reads TGTGCCAGCAGCCCGGACAGAGCAGATCAGCCCCAGCATTTT. Translated, it gives CASSPDRADQPQHF.

This clone was observed a handful of times. The V call is TRBV9, the J call TRBJ1-1, with D maybe TRBD1 (5 bases). The V end was cut by 3 bases, the J end by 10 bases, with 10 bases between. Germline CDR1 and CDR2: SGDLS and YYNGEE. The CDR3 consists of 11 residues. The CDR3 region has the DNA TGTGCCAGCAGCGCCGTCGGGGGAGCTTTCTTT. Residues: CASSAVGGAFF.

V gene TRBV28 combines with J gene TRBJ1-5; a possible D gene is TRBD1 (5 bases). This CDR3 comprises 14 residues. CDR1 is MDHEN, CDR2 SYDVKM, per germline. The V end was cut by 7 bases, the J end by 8 bases, with 18 bases between. The CDR3 DNA is TGTGCCAGCACCTACGGGGGGTCAAGTAAGCCCCAGCATTTT. This codes for CASTYGGSSKPQHF.

The gene calls are TRBV7-9 and TRBJ2-7; possibly TRBD2 for D (6 bases). V was trimmed by 0 bases and J by 6 bases, leaving 18 bases between them. Germline V gene data show CDR1 as SEHNR and CDR2 as FQNEAQ (reference sequence). This CDR3 is built from 16 residues. The CDR3, as DNA: TGTGCCAGCAGCTTAGCCCGGGGGAGAGGGGTTGGCGAGCAGTACTTC. Encoded protein: CASSLARGRGVGEQYF.

The rearrangement joins TRBV3-1 (or the pseudogene TRBV3-2) to TRBJ1-1, with D uncertain. The CDR3 loop spans 18 amino acids. Deletions cut 1 base from V and 0 bases from J, with 18 bases between. The germline gives CDR1 LGHDT, CDR2 YNNKEL (reference sequence). Here the CDR3 reads CASSQVMTGSVMNTEAFF. The CDR3 coding sequence is TGTGCCAGCAGCCAAGTGATGACGGGCTCTGTTATGAACACTGAAGCTTTCTTT.

The chain uses TRBV19 and TRBJ2-2; D remains unclear. V was shortened by 8 bases and J by 0 bases, with 10 bases between the two germline ends. The CDR3 consists of 14 residues. CDR1 is LNHDA and CDR2 is SQIVND in the germline V gene (reference sequence). This chain's CDR3 is CASGIITNTGELFF. The CDR3 DNA reads TGTGCCAGTGGGATTATTACGAACACCGGGGAGCTGTTTTTT. Full variable domain (missing parts from reference TRBV19 and TRBJ2-2): DGGITQSPKYLFRKEGQNVTLSCEQNLNHDAMYWYRQDPGQGLRLIYYSQIVNDFQKGDIAEGYSVSREKKESFPLTVTSAQKNPTAFYLCASGIITNTGELFFGEGSRLTVL.

The gene calls are TRBV9 and TRBJ2-2, with D perhaps matching TRBD1 (6 bases). V lost 6 bases and J lost 0, with 12 bases in between. The germline V gene encodes CDR1 SGDLS and CDR2 YYNGEE. CDR3 length: 15 residues. The CDR3 spells CASNSKGANTGELFF. The CDR3 DNA is TGTGCCAGCAACTCAAAGGGGGCGAACACCGGGGAGCTGTTTTTT. Together with reference TRBV9 and TRBJ2-2, the CDR3 gives the full variable domain: DSGVTQTPKHLITATGQRVTLRCSPRSGDLSVYWYQQSLDQGLQFLIQYYNGEERAKGNILERFSAQQFPDLHSELNLSSLELGDSALYFCASNSKGANTGELFFGEGSRLTVL.

The chain combines TRBV6-5 with TRBJ1-5, with 8 positions matching TRBD1. This CDR3 has 14 amino acids. The germline CDR1 and CDR2 sequences are MNHEY and SVGAGI. With 6 bases clipped from V and 7 bases from J, the junction kept 8 bases outside the gene matches. The CDR3 reads CASRPDRGAQPQHF. The CDR3 coding sequence is TGTGCCAGCAGACCCGACAGGGGCGCACAGCCCCAGCATTTT.

This rearrangement joins TRBV28 to TRBJ1-2; D is uncertain. Per germline, CDR1 MDHEN and CDR2 SYDVKM. Deletions cut 4 bases from V and 2 bases from J, with 11 bases between. The CDR3 extends over 14 amino acids. CDR3 nucleotides: TGTGCCAGCAGTTCCGGTTCCGCCAACTATGGCTACACCTTC. Translated, it gives CASSSGSANYGYTF.

This clone was recorded only once. The chain is built from TRBV5-1 and TRBJ2-5, with 9 bases matching TRBD2. Germline lookup yields CDR1 SGHRS and CDR2 YFSETQ. V shed 3 bases and J 5 bases; nucleotides not matched to a gene: 8. There are 15 residues in the CDR3. CDR3 in amino acids: CASSSSGTSIETQYF. CDR3 coding DNA: TGCGCCAGCAGCTCCTCCGGGACTAGCATTGAGACCCAGTACTTC.

The chain combines TRBV10-3 with TRBJ2-4; TRBD1 matches 8 bases. Germline CDR1 ENHRY, CDR2 SYGVKD. The CDR3 has 17 amino acids. Unmatched junction bases numbered 7, after V lost 3 bases and J lost 0 bases. Written as DNA, the CDR3 is TGTGCCATCAGTGACCCGGACAGGGAACTAGCCAAAAACATTCAGTACTTC. This sequence encodes CAISDPDRELAKNIQYF.

V and J are TRBV25-1 and TRBJ1-5; the D gene is possibly TRBD1 (6 bases). Germline V gene data show CDR1 as MGHDK and CDR2 as SYGVNS. V lost 7 bases and J 6 bases, leaving 19 bases between the germline ends. The CDR3 spans 15 residues. CDR3 loop: CASTSPRGGAQPQHF. CDR3 DNA: TGTGCCAGCACCTCCCCCAGAGGGGGGGCTCAGCCCCAGCATTTT.